This TCR beta chain was captured by sequencing in a study of blood T cell repertoires in COVID-19. Study summary: Sources were T cells, B-cell-depleted T cells, or PBMCs; the material itself was cDNA or gDNA.

In the original analysis: Quantification of nucleated cells was approximated via reference gene primer amplification. Sequenced by immunoSEQ multiplex PCR; TCRdb stores in-frame clones only, minus some. V and J calls and clone size are those listed in that table; D and trimming were worked out from the DNA. Among about 140,000 clones listed, roughly 89% were seen once. The trim removed 4 bases at V and 7 bases at J, leaving 8 bases unmatched. The CDR3 is made up of 17 amino acids. CDR1 is LNHDA, CDR2 SQIVND, per germline (reference sequence). The source is a man aged 55 to 70 with active or convalescent COVID-19. This chain links TRBV19 with TRBJ2-1, with TRBD2 matching 15 bases. The sequenced sample was peripheral blood. CDR3 in amino acids: CASSTGLAGGASNEQFF. CDR3 in DNA: TGTGCCAGTAGTACGGGACTAGCGGGGGGCGCCTCTAATGAGCAGTTCTTC.